The rows below give T cell receptor beta chains drawn from one sample of a study of molecular identifiers for immune sequencing clone quantification. TCRdb used MiXCR to reprocess the PCR reads, holding one entry per CDR3 protein. Of 400,000 to 600,000 distinct CDR3 sequences detected, around 23% appear once; the ten largest clones hold 0.7% to 0.9%. Sequences were obtained from naive CD8+ T cells from blood, with Jurkat cell RNA spiked in. These receptors were collected from a human donor in good health. Some libraries in this study had Jurkat cell RNA spiked in. The CDR3 runs from the conserved cysteine through the conserved F or W.

cdr3_length v_call cdr3_aa
16 TRBV4-3 CASSQNRQDSNEKLFF
13 TRBV27 CASSLLGASPLHF
15 TRBV11-2 CASSLGLPGANVLTF
15 TRBV27 CASSLGQGEGETQYF
15 TRBV9 CASSVAAGGHYAPYF
14 TRBV27 CASRLGLGNEKLFF
15 TRBV2 CASTDSAEINSPLHF
12 TRBV7-9 CASSEEDVEAFF
16 TRBV7-9 CASSLVEAGEGDTQYF
19 TRBV6-5 CASSLTGQGGGYSNQPQHF
13 TRBV11-3 CASSRLLSDTQYF
14 TRBV14 CAGSPWTANYEQYF
14 TRBV30 CAHRQLDNTGELFF
18 TRBV14 CASSPARLAGGEQETQYF
14 TRBV7-9 CASSLRPDNYGYTF
17 TRBV7-9 CASSSPGLRSGANVLTF
18 TRBV7-2 CASSLGGTDSLGSYEQYF
15 TRBV7-9 CASSPRQGLDTEAFF
15 TRBV28 CASSFLAGGSNEQFF
13 TRBV2 CASREVNRDEQYF
13 TRBV19 CASSIASFTEAFF
13 TRBV4-3 CASSQGQMYEQYF
13 TRBV9 CASSVHYSYGYTF
15 TRBV7-9 CASSVPGQGFYGYTF
15 TRBV6-6 CASGYLNRAGETQYF
15 TRBV7-2 CASSEGQVRSDTQYF
14 TRBV20-1 CSARDRYSYKEQYF
14 TRBV27 CASSPGRSGVEQYF
14 TRBV11-2 CASHGFSGANVLTF